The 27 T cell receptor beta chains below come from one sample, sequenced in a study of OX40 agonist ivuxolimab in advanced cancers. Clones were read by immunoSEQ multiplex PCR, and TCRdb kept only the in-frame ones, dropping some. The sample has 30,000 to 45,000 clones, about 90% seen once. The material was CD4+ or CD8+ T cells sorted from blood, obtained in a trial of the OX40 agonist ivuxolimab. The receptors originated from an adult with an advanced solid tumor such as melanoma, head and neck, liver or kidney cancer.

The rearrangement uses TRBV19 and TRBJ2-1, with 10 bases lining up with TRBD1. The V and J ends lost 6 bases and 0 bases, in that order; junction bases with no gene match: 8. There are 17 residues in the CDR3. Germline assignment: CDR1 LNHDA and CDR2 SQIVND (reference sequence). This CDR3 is CASRTGGAFGSYNEQFF. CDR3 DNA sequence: TGTGCCAGTAGGACAGGGGGCGCTTTTGGCTCCTACAATGAGCAGTTCTTC.

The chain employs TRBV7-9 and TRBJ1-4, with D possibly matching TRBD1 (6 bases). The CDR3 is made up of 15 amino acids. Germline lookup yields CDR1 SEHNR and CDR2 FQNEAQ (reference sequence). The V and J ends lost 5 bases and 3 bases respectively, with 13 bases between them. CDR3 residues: CASSPSQGSNEKLFF. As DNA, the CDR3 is TGTGCCAGCAGCCCGAGCCAGGGGTCTAATGAAAAACTGTTTTTT.

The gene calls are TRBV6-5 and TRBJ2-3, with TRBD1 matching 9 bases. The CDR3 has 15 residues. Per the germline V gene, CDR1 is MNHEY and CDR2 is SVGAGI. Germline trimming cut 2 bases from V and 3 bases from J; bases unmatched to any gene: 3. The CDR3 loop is CASSYGQGLTDTQYF. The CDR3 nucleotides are TGTGCCAGCAGTTACGGACAGGGGTTAACAGATACGCAGTATTTT.

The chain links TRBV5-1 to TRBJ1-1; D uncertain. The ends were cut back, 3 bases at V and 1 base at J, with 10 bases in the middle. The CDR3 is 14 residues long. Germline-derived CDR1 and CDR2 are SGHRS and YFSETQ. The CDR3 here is CASSSEAGNTEAFF. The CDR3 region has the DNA TGCGCCAGCAGCTCCGAGGCGGGGAACACTGAAGCTTTCTTT.

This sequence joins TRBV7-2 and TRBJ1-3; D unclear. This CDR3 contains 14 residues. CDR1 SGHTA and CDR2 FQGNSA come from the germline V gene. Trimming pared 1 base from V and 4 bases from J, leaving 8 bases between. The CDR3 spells CASSLVGQGNTIYF. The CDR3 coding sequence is TGTGCCAGCAGCTTAGTAGGGCAGGGAAACACCATATATTTT.

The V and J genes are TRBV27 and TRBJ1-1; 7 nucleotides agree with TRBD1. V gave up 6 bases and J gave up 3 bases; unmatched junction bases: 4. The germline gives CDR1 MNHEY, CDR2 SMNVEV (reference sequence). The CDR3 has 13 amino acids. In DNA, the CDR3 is TGTGCCAGCAGCCCCACAGGGGACACTGAAGCTTTCTTT. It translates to CASSPTGDTEAFF.

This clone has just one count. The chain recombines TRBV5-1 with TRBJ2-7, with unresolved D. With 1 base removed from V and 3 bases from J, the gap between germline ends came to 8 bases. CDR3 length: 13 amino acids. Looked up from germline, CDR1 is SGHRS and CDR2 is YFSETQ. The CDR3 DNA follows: TGCGCCAGCAGCTTGTTACCCCACTACGAGCAGTACTTC. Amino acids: CASSLLPHYEQYF. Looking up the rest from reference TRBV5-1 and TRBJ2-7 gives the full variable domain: KAGVTQTPRYLIKTRGQQVTLSCSPISGHRSVSWYQQTPGQGLQFLFEYFSETQRNKGNFPGRFSGRQFSNSRSEMNVSTLELGDSALYLCASSLLPHYEQYFGPGTRLTVT.

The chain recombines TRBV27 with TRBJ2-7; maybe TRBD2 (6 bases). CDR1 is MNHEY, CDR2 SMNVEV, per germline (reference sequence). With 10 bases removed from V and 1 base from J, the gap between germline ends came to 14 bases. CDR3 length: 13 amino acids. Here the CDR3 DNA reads TGTGCCACGGGGAGCGGGCCTTCCTACGAGCAGTACTTC. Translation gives CATGSGPSYEQYF.

DNA of the CDR3: TGCGCCAGCAGCGCGGGGACCGTGAACACTGAAGCTTTCTTT. This sequence encodes CASSAGTVNTEAFF. The rearrangement uses TRBV5-1 and TRBJ1-1; D might be TRBD1 (5 bases). The germline gives CDR1 SGHRS, CDR2 YFSETQ. V was clipped by 4 bases and J by 0 bases, with 10 bases between them. The CDR3 has 14 amino acids.

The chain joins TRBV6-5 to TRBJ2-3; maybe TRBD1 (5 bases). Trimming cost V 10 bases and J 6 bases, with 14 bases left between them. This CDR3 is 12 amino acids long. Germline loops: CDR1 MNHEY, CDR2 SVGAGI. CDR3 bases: TGTGCCATTGGAAGGCCAGGGGATACGCAGTATTTT. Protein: CAIGRPGDTQYF.

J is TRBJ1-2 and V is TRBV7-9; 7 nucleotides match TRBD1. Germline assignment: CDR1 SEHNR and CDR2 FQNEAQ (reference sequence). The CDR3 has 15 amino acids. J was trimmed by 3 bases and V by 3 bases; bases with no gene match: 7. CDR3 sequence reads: CASSFTQTGYYGYTF. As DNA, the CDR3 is TGTGCCAGCAGCTTTACACAGACAGGGTACTATGGCTACACCTTC.

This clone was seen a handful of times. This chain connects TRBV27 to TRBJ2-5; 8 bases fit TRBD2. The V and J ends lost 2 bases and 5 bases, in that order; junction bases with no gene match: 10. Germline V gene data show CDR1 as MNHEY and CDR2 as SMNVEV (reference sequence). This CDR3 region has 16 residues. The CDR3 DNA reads TGTGCCAGCAGTTTAGGACCCGTCGGGGGGGAGGAGACCCAGTACTTC. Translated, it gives CASSLGPVGGEETQYF.

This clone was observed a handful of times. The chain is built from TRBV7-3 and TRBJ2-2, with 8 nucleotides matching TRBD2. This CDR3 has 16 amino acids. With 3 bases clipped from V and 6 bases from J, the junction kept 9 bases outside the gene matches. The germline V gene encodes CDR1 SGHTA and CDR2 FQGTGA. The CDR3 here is CASSFYDLAGSGELFF. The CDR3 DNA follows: TGTGCCAGCAGCTTTTATGACTTAGCGGGGTCCGGGGAGCTGTTTTTT.

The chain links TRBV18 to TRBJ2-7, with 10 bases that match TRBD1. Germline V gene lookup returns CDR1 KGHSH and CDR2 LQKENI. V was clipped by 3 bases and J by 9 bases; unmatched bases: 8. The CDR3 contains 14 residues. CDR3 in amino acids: CASSPGDRGIGQYF. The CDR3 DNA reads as TGTGCCAGCTCACCCGGGGACAGGGGCATAGGGCAGTACTTC.

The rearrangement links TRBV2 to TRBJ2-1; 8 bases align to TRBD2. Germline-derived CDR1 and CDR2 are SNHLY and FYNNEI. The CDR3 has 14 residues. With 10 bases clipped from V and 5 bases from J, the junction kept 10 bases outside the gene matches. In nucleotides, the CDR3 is TGTGCCAAGACAAGGCGGGGGGACGACAATGAGCAGTTCTTC. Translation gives CAKTRRGDDNEQFF. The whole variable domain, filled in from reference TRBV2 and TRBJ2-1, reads EPEVTQTPSHQVTQMGQEVILRCVPISNHLYFYWYRQILGQKVEFLVSFYNNEISEKSEIFDDQFSVERPDGSNFTLKIRSTKLEDSAMYFCAKTRRGDDNEQFFGPGTRLTVL.

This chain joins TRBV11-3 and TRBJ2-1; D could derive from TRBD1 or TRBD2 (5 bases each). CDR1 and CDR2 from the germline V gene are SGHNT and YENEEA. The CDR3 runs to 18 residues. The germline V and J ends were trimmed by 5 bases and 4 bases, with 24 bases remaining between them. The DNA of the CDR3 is TGTGCCAGCAGCAGAAAAGACCGGGACCTGCTTTTATACAATGAGCAGTTCTTC. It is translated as CASSRKDRDLLLYNEQFF.

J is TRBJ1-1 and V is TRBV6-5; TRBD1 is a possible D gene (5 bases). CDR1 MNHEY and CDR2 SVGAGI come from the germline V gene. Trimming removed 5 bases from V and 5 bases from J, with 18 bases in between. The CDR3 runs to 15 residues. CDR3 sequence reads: CASSGTDEGGTEAFF. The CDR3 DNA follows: TGTGCCAGCAGTGGGACTGACGAAGGTGGAACTGAAGCTTTCTTT.

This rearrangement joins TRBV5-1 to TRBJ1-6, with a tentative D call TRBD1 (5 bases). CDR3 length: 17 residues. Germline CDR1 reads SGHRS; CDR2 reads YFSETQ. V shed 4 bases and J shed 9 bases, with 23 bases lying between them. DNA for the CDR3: TGCGCCAGCAGCCTGCAGGGACTTTGGCAAGAGGCTTCACCCCTCCACTTT. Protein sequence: CASSLQGLWQEASPLHF.

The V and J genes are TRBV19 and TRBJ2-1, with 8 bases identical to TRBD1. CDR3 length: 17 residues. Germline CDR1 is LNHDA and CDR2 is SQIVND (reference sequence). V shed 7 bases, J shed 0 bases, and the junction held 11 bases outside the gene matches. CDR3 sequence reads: CASIAERQGSSYNEQFF. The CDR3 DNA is TGTGCCAGTATCGCTGAGAGACAGGGGAGCTCCTACAATGAGCAGTTCTTC.

CDR3 bases: TGTGCCAGCAGCTTAGTTCCTCTAATCGGAGAGACCCAGTACTTC. It codes for CASSLVPLIGETQYF. The chain uses TRBV11-2 and TRBJ2-5; D is undetermined. V was trimmed by 1 base and J by 4 bases, leaving 13 bases between them. The length of the CDR3 is 15 residues. Germline V gene sequence: CDR1 SGHAT, CDR2 FQNNGV.

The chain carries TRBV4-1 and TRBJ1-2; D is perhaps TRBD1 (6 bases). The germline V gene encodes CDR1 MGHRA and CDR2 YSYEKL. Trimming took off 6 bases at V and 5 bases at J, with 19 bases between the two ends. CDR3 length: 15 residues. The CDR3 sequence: CASRERQVGGYGYTF. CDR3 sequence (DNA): TGCGCCAGCAGGGAAAGACAGGTGGGGGGTTATGGCTACACCTTC.

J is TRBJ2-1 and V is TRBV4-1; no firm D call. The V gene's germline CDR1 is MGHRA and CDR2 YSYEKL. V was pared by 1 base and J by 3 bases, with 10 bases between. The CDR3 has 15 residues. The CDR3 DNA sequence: TGCGCCAGCAGCCAAGTTGAGCGACACTACAATGAGCAGTTCTTC. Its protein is CASSQVERHYNEQFF.

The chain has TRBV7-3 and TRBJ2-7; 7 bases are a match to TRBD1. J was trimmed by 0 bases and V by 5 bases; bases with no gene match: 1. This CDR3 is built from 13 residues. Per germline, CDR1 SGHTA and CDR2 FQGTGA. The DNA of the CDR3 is TGTGCCAGCAGCCGGGACAGCTCCTACGAGCAGTACTTC. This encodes CASSRDSSYEQYF. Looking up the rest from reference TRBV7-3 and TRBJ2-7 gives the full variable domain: GAGVSQTPSNKVTEKGKYVELRCDPISGHTALYWYRQSLGQGPEFLIYFQGTGAADDSGLPNDRFFAVRPEGSVSTLKIQRTERGDSAVYLCASSRDSSYEQYFGPGTRLTVT.

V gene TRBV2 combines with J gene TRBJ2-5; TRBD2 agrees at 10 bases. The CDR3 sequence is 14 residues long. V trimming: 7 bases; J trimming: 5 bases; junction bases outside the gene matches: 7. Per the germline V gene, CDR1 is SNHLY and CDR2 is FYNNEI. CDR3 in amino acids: CASTYGGLAETQYF. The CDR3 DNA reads TGTGCCAGCACCTATGGGGGACTAGCGGAGACCCAGTACTTC.

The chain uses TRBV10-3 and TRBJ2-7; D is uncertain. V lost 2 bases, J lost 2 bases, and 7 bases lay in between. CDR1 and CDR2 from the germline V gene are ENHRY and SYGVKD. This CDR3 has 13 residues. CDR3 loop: CAISEGHPYEQYF. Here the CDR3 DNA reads TGTGCCATCAGTGAGGGGCACCCCTACGAGCAGTACTTC.

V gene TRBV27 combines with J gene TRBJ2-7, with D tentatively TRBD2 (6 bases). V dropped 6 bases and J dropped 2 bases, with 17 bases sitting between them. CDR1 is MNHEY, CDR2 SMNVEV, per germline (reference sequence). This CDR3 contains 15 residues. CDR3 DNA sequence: TGTGCCAGCAGCTTTGGTGGCGGGGAGACCTACGAGCAGTACTTC. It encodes CASSFGGGETYEQYF.

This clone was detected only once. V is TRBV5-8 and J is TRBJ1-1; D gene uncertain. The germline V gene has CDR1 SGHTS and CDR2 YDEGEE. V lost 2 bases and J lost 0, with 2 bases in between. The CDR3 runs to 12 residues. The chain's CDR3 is CASSFVNTEAFF. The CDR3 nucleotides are TGTGCCAGCAGCTTTGTGAACACTGAAGCTTTCTTT.